The 28 T cell receptor beta chains below were found in one sample sequenced in a study of cytomegalovirus exposure and HLA in healthy donors. It was with 60 Vbeta and 13 Jbeta primers that the PCR ran. Some clones are missing from TCRdb's copy, which holds only in-frame ones; the method was immunoSEQ multiplex PCR. The table includes roughly 110,000 clones, roughly 80% detected once. The sequencing input was PBMCs. The receptors here all came from a female donor in good health and CMV-seronegative.

The rearrangement joins TRBV2 to TRBJ2-5; 9 nucleotides line up with TRBD2. V lost 5 bases to trimming and J lost 2 bases; unmatched junction nucleotides: 3. The germline gives CDR1 SNHLY, CDR2 FYNNEI. CDR3 length: 14 residues. The CDR3 DNA is TGTGCCAGCAGTTATAGCGGGGGACAAGAGACCCAGTACTTC. Translated: CASSYSGGQETQYF.

The genes are TRBV19 and TRBJ1-5, with unresolved D. The V end lost 5 bases, the J end lost 6 bases, and 11 bases lay between the germline ends. This CDR3 has 13 residues. Germline V gene data show CDR1 as LNHDA and CDR2 as SQIVND (reference sequence). CDR3 DNA sequence: TGTGCCAGTAGTGTCTACCCGGGTCAGCCCCAGCATTTT. This sequence encodes CASSVYPGQPQHF.

V usage is TRBV5-1 and J usage is TRBJ1-1; D is unclear. Germline V lookup: CDR1 SGHRS, CDR2 YFSETQ. This CDR3 has 13 amino acids. Trimming cost V 5 bases and J 2 bases, with 10 bases left between them. CDR3 bases: TGCGCCAGCAGTTCAGACATCAACACTGAAGCTTTCTTT. Translation: CASSSDINTEAFF. The variable domain in full, with the rest retrieved from reference TRBV5-1 and TRBJ1-1, is KAGVTQTPRYLIKTRGQQVTLSCSPISGHRSVSWYQQTPGQGLQFLFEYFSETQRNKGNFPGRFSGRQFSNSRSEMNVSTLELGDSALYLCASSSDINTEAFFGQGTRLTVV.

V gene TRBV4-3 combines with J gene TRBJ2-2; possibly TRBD2 for D (7 bases). The germline CDR1 and CDR2 sequences are LGHNA and YSLEER. V dropped 0 bases and J dropped 4 bases, with 15 bases sitting between them. The CDR3 sequence is 17 residues long. The CDR3 nucleotides are TGCGCCAGCAGCCAAGATATTGGCGGGGGCCCCACCGGGGAGCTGTTTTTT. Protein: CASSQDIGGGPTGELFF.

The chain combines TRBV5-4 with TRBJ2-5; D is uncertain. The CDR3 has 14 amino acids. Germline values: CDR1 SGHNT, CDR2 YYREEE (reference sequence). The V gene lost 3 bases and the J gene lost 1 base, with 10 bases spanning the gap. The CDR3 loop is CASSSGGSQETQYF. In nucleotides, the CDR3 is TGTGCCAGCAGCTCCGGTGGTTCCCAAGAGACCCAGTACTTC. Using reference TRBV5-4 and TRBJ2-5 for the parts outside the CDR3, the full variable domain is ETGVTQSPTHLIKTRGQQVTLRCSSQSGHNTVSWYQQALGQGPQFIFQYYREEENGRGNFPPRFSGLQFPNYSSELNVNALELDDSALYLCASSSGGSQETQYFGPGTRLLVL.

The chain uses TRBV29-1 and TRBJ1-2; D is perhaps TRBD1 (5 bases). Germline-derived CDR1 and CDR2 are SQVTM and ANQGSEA. This CDR3 comprises 12 residues. V lost 8 bases to trimming and J lost 4 bases, with 14 bases between them. CDR3 sequence (DNA): TGCAGCACACTTGAGGACATCTATGGCTACACCTTC. This gives the protein CSTLEDIYGYTF.

This chain connects TRBV10-3 to TRBJ1-2, with TRBD1 identical over 9 bases. Trimming cost V 3 bases and J 8 bases; bases outside gene matches: 13. This CDR3 spans 16 amino acids. CDR1 ENHRY and CDR2 SYGVKD come from the germline V gene. CDR3 protein: CAISDEFVQGARGYTF. For the CDR3, the DNA is TGTGCCATCAGTGACGAATTCGTACAGGGGGCTAGGGGCTACACCTTC.

The rearrangement uses TRBV9 and TRBJ1-1, with D possibly TRBD1 on 6 matching bases. The V end lost 3 bases, the J end lost 0 bases, and 12 bases lay between the germline ends. CDR1 and CDR2 from the germline V gene are SGDLS and YYNGEE. The CDR3 extends over 15 amino acids. CDR3 nucleotide sequence: TGTGCCAGCAGCGCCCCGACAGGTATGAACACTGAAGCTTTCTTT. Its translation: CASSAPTGMNTEAFF.

The V and J genes are TRBV18 and TRBJ2-1; D gene uncertain. The V end was cut by 8 bases, the J end by 2 bases, with 13 bases between. CDR1 KGHSH and CDR2 LQKENI come from the germline V gene. CDR3 length: 14 amino acids. This CDR3 is CASLRDLPYNEQFF. The DNA of the CDR3 is TGTGCCAGCCTCAGAGACTTACCCTACAATGAGCAGTTCTTC.

Turning to this clone: This clone may be a read error of a much larger clone one base away. This chain joins TRBV9 and TRBJ2-3, with 8 bases matching TRBD2. V was clipped by 5 bases and J by 1 base; unmatched bases: 6. Germline V lookup: CDR1 SGDLS, CDR2 YYNGEE. The CDR3 length is 15 residues. CDR3 bases: TGTGCCAGCAGTGCTCGGGGGGGAGGCACAGATACGCAGTATTTT. Translating it yields CASSARGGGTDTQYF.

This clone was observed a handful of times. This chain uses TRBV6-4 with TRBJ2-3; 7 nucleotides line up with TRBD1. J gave up 4 bases and V 0 bases, and 1 base lay outside the gene matches. Germline values: CDR1 MRHNA, CDR2 SNTAGT. This CDR3 has 14 residues. DNA of the CDR3: TGTGCCAGCAGTGACTCAGGGGGCGCAGATACGCAGTATTTT. It is translated as CASSDSGGADTQYF.

V gene TRBV28 combines with J gene TRBJ2-5; 8 bases are shared with TRBD2. Germline CDR1 and CDR2: MDHEN and SYDVKM. The CDR3 spans 13 residues. The junction had 5 bases not matched to a gene; V was cut back by 8 bases and J by 3 bases. The CDR3 DNA follows: TGTGCCAGCTCCGGGACTAGAAAAGAGACCCAGTACTTC. As protein: CASSGTRKETQYF.

This chain connects TRBV10-1 to TRBJ1-3; a weak D match, TRBD1 (6 bases). The CDR3 is 16 residues long. The germline CDR1 and CDR2 sequences are WNHNN and SYGVQD (reference sequence). V lost 4 bases to trimming and J lost 0 bases, with 13 bases between them. The CDR3 sequence is CASSGPKGGSGNTIYF. For the CDR3, the DNA is TGCGCCAGCAGTGGACCTAAAGGGGGCTCTGGAAACACCATATATTTT.

The CDR3 region is CASSVSVSTDTQYF. In DNA, the CDR3 is TGTGCCAGCAGCGTTAGCGTTAGCACAGATACGCAGTATTTT. The chain links TRBV9 to TRBJ2-3; D is possibly TRBD2 (5 bases). CDR3 length: 14 residues. Germline lookup yields CDR1 SGDLS and CDR2 YYNGEE. V was clipped by 2 bases and J by 0 bases, with 7 bases between them. The full variable domain, with the rest looked up from reference TRBV9 and TRBJ2-3, is DSGVTQTPKHLITATGQRVTLRCSPRSGDLSVYWYQQSLDQGLQFLIQYYNGEERAKGNILERFSAQQFPDLHSELNLSSLELGDSALYFCASSVSVSTDTQYFGPGTRLTVL.

V usage is TRBV6-1 and J usage is TRBJ1-2; D uncertain. The germline V gene has CDR1 MNHNS and CDR2 SASEGT. V was clipped by 6 bases and J by 2 bases, with 13 bases between them. This CDR3 spans 14 amino acids. The CDR3, as DNA: TGTGCCAGCAGCCCCCGAGCGAAGAACTATGGCTACACCTTC. Its protein product is CASSPRAKNYGYTF.

This chain connects TRBV7-2 to TRBJ1-2; no firm D call. The CDR3 has 13 amino acids. CDR1 and CDR2 from the germline V gene are SGHTA and FQGNSA. V lost 3 bases to trimming and J lost 6 bases, with 11 bases between them. The CDR3 reads CASSLWGVDGYTF. In nucleotides, the CDR3 is TGTGCCAGCAGCTTGTGGGGAGTCGATGGCTACACCTTC.

This clone was observed once. The chain carries TRBV30 and TRBJ2-3, with 9 bases that match TRBD1. The junction had 6 bases not matched to a gene; V was cut back by 4 bases and J by 4 bases. This CDR3 has 14 residues. Germline V CDR1 and CDR2: GTSNPN, SVGIG (reference sequence). CDR3 DNA: TGTGCCTGGAACGCGGACAGGGGCTCAGATACGCAGTATTTT. This gives the protein CAWNADRGSDTQYF.

The chain carries TRBV15 and TRBJ1-5, with D unresolved. V lost 3 bases and J 1 base, leaving 4 bases between the germline ends. The CDR3 sequence is 13 residues long. The germline CDR1 and CDR2 sequences are LNHNV and YYDKDF (reference sequence). CDR3 coding DNA: TGTGCCACCAGCAGGGGCAGCAATCAGCCCCAGCATTTT. As protein: CATSRGSNQPQHF.

The gene calls are TRBV7-2 and TRBJ2-3; 8 bases line up with TRBD1. Germline assignment: CDR1 SGHTA and CDR2 FQGNSA. The length of the CDR3 is 17 residues. V dropped 0 bases and J dropped 4; count of bases not matched to a gene: 9. The CDR3 spells CASSLARRQGLSDTQYF. CDR3 nucleotides: TGTGCCAGCAGCTTAGCGCGTCGACAGGGGTTGTCAGATACGCAGTATTTT.

This clone is categorized as medium-sized. This chain uses TRBV27 with TRBJ1-1; 7 bases map to TRBD1. This CDR3 is built from 14 residues. J was trimmed by 1 base and V by 7 bases; bases with no gene match: 6. CDR1 is MNHEY, CDR2 SMNVEV, per germline (reference sequence). CDR3 residues: CASNRQGPNTEAFF. CDR3 DNA sequence: TGTGCCAGCAATAGACAGGGCCCGAACACTGAAGCTTTCTTT.

J is TRBJ2-3 and V is TRBV5-1; D possibly corresponds to TRBD1 (6 bases). Trimming removed 2 bases from V and 6 bases from J, with 10 bases in between. The CDR3 runs to 13 residues. In germline, CDR1 is SGHRS, CDR2 YFSETQ. The CDR3, as DNA: TGCGCCAGCAGCTTTTCAGGGGCGGATACGCAGTATTTT. As protein: CASSFSGADTQYF. The full variable domain, in which reference TRBV5-1 and TRBJ2-3 provide the parts outside the CDR3, is KAGVTQTPRYLIKTRGQQVTLSCSPISGHRSVSWYQQTPGQGLQFLFEYFSETQRNKGNFPGRFSGRQFSNSRSEMNVSTLELGDSALYLCASSFSGADTQYFGPGTRLTVL.

The chain uses TRBV6-5 and TRBJ2-1; 11 nucleotides match TRBD1. Germline CDR1 reads MNHEY; CDR2 reads SVGAGI. With 6 bases clipped from V and 4 bases from J, the junction kept 5 bases outside the gene matches. This CDR3 has 15 amino acids. CDR3 protein: CASRRGQGVYNEQFF. DNA of the CDR3: TGTGCCAGCAGAAGGGGACAGGGGGTTTACAATGAGCAGTTCTTC.

The rearrangement uses TRBV11-2 and TRBJ1-2, with D hard to call. Between the trimmed V and J ends, which lost 8 bases and 0 bases, there was a span of 16 bases. Germline assignment: CDR1 SGHAT and CDR2 FQNNGV. The CDR3 contains 15 residues. The CDR3 region has the DNA TGTGCCAGCTCGCCGGGAGGTCCAGCTAACTATGGCTACACCTTC. It codes for CASSPGGPANYGYTF. Full variable domain (rest looked up from reference TRBV11-2 and TRBJ1-2): EAGVAQSPRYKIIEKRQSVAFWCNPISGHATLYWYQQILGQGPKLLIQFQNNGVVDDSQLPKDRFSAERLKGVDSTLKIQPAKLEDSAVYLCASSPGGPANYGYTFGSGTRLTVV.

This clone turned up a few times. V gene TRBV6-1 combines with J gene TRBJ2-7; no clear D. The CDR3 contains 13 residues. Germline CDR1 MNHNS, CDR2 SASEGT. V dropped 0 bases and J dropped 0 bases, with 3 bases sitting between them. CDR3 loop: CASSEASSYEQYF. The CDR3 DNA reads as TGTGCCAGCAGTGAAGCGAGCTCCTACGAGCAGTACTTC.

J is TRBJ2-7 and V is TRBV6-5; tentatively, D is TRBD1 (5 bases). CDR1 MNHEY and CDR2 SVGAGI come from the germline V gene. V was shortened by 5 bases and J by 3 bases, with 11 bases between the two germline ends. CDR3 length: 13 residues. The CDR3 sequence: CASSVDSNYEQYF. The CDR3 nucleotides read TGTGCCAGCAGTGTAGACAGTAACTACGAGCAGTACTTC.

The J gene is TRBJ2-3, the V gene TRBV7-3, with TRBD2 as a possible D gene (6 bases). Germline-derived CDR1 and CDR2 are SGHTA and FQGTGA. V was shortened by 0 bases and J by 0 bases, with 7 bases between the two germline ends. The CDR3 consists of 15 residues. The CDR3, as DNA: TGTGCCAGCAGCTTAACGGGGGGAAGCACAGATACGCAGTATTTT. Translated, it gives CASSLTGGSTDTQYF.

V usage is TRBV5-1 and J usage is TRBJ2-3; the D is unclear. Trimming shortened V by 5 bases and J by 6 bases, and 7 bases separated the two germline ends. This CDR3 is built from 11 residues. Germline CDR1 and CDR2: SGHRS and YFSETQ. The CDR3 protein is CASRGRDTQYF. CDR3 DNA: TGCGCCAGCAGGGGCAGGGATACGCAGTATTTT.

This chain links TRBV9 with TRBJ1-5; D not certain. Looked up from germline, CDR1 is SGDLS and CDR2 is YYNGEE. Trimming removed 0 bases at V and 8 bases at J, with 6 bases between. CDR3 length: 12 residues. CDR3 bases: TGTGCCAGCAGCGTAGAGTCGGAGCCCCAGCATTTT. Its translation: CASSVESEPQHF.